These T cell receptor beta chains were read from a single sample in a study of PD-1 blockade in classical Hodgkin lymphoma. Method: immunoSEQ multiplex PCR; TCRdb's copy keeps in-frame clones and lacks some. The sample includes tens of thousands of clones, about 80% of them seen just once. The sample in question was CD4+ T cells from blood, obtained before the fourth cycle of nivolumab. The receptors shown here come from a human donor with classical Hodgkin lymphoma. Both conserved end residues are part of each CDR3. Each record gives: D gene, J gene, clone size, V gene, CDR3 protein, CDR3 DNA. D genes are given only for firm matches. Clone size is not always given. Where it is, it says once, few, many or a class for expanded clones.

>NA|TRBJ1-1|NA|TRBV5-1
CASSFTVRKTEAFF
TGCGCCAGCAGCTTTACAGTAAGGAAGACTGAAGCTTTCTTT
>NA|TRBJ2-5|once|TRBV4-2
CASSQGGSGVKRDF
TGTGCCAGCAGCCAAGGGGGTAGCGGTGTAAAACGGGACTTC
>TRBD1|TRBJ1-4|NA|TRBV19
CASRQGSATNEKLFF
TGTGCCAGTAGACAGGGGTCAGCAACTAATGAAAAACTGTTTTTT
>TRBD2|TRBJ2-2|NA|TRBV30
CAWRVWLAGGGAGELFF
TGTGCCTGGAGAGTGTGGCTAGCGGGGGGCGGCGCCGGGGAGCTGTTTTTT
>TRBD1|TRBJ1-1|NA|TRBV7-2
CASSSQGAGTEAFF
TGTGCCAGCAGCTCGCAGGGGGCAGGCACTGAAGCTTTCTTT
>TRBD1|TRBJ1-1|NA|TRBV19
CASIHFAGGRGTEAFF
TGTGCCAGTATCCATTTCGCAGGGGGGAGGGGCACTGAAGCTTTCTTT
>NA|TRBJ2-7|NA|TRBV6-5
CASSEGDEQYF
TGTGCCAGCAGTGAAGGGGACGAGCAGTACTTC
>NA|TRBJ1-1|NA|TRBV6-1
CASTAPGQSTEAFF
TGTGCCAGCACTGCCCCAGGACAGAGTACTGAAGCTTTCTTT
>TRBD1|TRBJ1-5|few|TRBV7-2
CASSLARGGIQPQHF
TGTGCCAGCAGCTTGGCCAGGGGGGGGATTCAGCCCCAGCATTTT
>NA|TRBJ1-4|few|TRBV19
CASRLDGGDEKLFF
TGTGCCAGTAGGTTAGACGGTGGGGATGAAAAACTGTTTTTT
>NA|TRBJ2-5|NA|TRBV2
CASSEARTRSTGTQYF
TGTGCCAGCAGTGAAGCCCGGACTCGCAGCACGGGGACCCAGTACTTC